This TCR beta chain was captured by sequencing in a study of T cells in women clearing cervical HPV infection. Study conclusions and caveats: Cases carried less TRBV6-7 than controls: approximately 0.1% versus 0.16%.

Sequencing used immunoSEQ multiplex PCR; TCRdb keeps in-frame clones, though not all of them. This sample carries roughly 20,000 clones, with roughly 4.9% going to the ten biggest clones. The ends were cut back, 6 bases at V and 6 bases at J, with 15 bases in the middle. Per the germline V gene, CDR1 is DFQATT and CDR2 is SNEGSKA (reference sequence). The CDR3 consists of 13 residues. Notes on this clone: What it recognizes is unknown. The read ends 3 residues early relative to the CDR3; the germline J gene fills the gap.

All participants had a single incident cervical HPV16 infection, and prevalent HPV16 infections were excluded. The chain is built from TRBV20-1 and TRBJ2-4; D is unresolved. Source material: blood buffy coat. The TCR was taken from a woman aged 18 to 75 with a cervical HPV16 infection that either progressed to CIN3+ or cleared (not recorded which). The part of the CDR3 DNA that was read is TGCAGTGCGCTCCTCCCACTTCTAAACATT. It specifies CSALLPLLNI. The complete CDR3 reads CSALLPLLNIQYF.